One and the same sample provided the 7 T cell receptor beta chains below, sequenced in a study of vaccination effects on CD4 cells after COVID-19. Profiled with immunoSEQ multiplex PCR; TCRdb holds only in-frame clones, not every one. Of 25,000 to 35,000 clones listed, roughly 77% are singletons. Within the ViraFEST assay, antigen-specific CD4+ T cells underwent expansion with viral peptide pools prior to sequencing. Culturing for about 9 days preceded CD4+ T cell isolation. Each person got two doses of an mRNA SARS-CoV-2 vaccine, BNT162b2 or mRNA-1273. Antigen specificity for these receptors is unknown. The specimen comprised CD4+ T cells from PBMCs cultured with HCoV-229E spike peptides, sampled after COVID-19 vaccination. These receptors were obtained from a human donor who received a COVID-19 vaccine.

This chain links TRBV5-1 with TRBJ2-2; D possibly corresponds to TRBD2 (6 bases). Germline CDR1 SGHRS, CDR2 YFSETQ. V lost 1 base, J lost 3 bases, and 10 bases lay in between. The CDR3 extends over 15 amino acids. For the CDR3, the DNA is TGCGCCAGCAGCTTGAGTCCGGGGGACACCGGGGAGCTGTTTTTT. It is translated as CASSLSPGDTGELFF. Supplemented by reference TRBV5-1 and TRBJ2-2, the full variable domain reads KAGVTQTPRYLIKTRGQQVTLSCSPISGHRSVSWYQQTPGQGLQFLFEYFSETQRNKGNFPGRFSGRQFSNSRSEMNVSTLELGDSALYLCASSLSPGDTGELFFGEGSRLTVL.

The chain uses TRBV7-9 and TRBJ2-4; a weak D match, TRBD2 (6 bases). The CDR3 is 15 residues long. The V and J ends lost 2 bases and 9 bases respectively, with 17 bases between them. Germline loops: CDR1 SEHNR, CDR2 FQNEAQ (reference sequence). The CDR3 region is CASSLRGREVSIQYF. The DNA for the CDR3 is TGTGCCAGCAGCTTACGTGGCAGGGAGGTTAGCATTCAGTACTTC.

The genes are TRBV5-4 and TRBJ2-7; D gene uncertain. Trimming removed 1 base at V and 0 bases at J, with 5 bases between. Per germline, CDR1 SGHNT and CDR2 YYREEE (reference sequence). The CDR3 consists of 13 residues. CDR3 nucleotides: TGTGCCAGCAGCTTGCCGGCCTCCTACGAGCAGTACTTC. Its protein is CASSLPASYEQYF. The whole variable domain, filled in from reference TRBV5-4 and TRBJ2-7, reads ETGVTQSPTHLIKTRGQQVTLRCSSQSGHNTVSWYQQALGQGPQFIFQYYREEENGRGNFPPRFSGLQFPNYSSELNVNALELDDSALYLCASSLPASYEQYFGPGTRLTVT.

The chain carries TRBV6-5 and TRBJ1-5; unclear D gene. The V gene's germline CDR1 is MNHEY and CDR2 SVGAGI. V gave up 8 bases and J gave up 1 base, with 9 bases separating them. The CDR3 is 13 amino acids. CDR3 in DNA: TGTGCCAGCTCGGCGGGCAGCAATCAGCCCCAGCATTTT. Its translation: CASSAGSNQPQHF.

The chain uses TRBV5-1 and TRBJ2-3; 8 positions match TRBD2. The CDR3 has 15 residues. V shed 4 bases, J shed 6 bases, and the junction held 10 bases outside the gene matches. Germline loops: CDR1 SGHRS, CDR2 YFSETQ. The CDR3 spells CASSLTGTRSDTQYF. The CDR3 nucleotides are TGCGCCAGCAGCCTCACCGGGACTAGAAGCGATACGCAGTATTTT.

This clone is medium-sized in the sample. The V and J genes are TRBV19 and TRBJ1-5; 7 bases are shared with TRBD1. The junction had 6 bases not matched to a gene; V was cut back by 1 base and J by 3 bases. The CDR3 extends over 16 amino acids. Germline lookup yields CDR1 LNHDA and CDR2 SQIVND (reference sequence). The CDR3 DNA reads TGTGCCAGTAGTATAGTCAGGGGGGGAACCAATCAGCCCCAGCATTTT. This gives the protein CASSIVRGGTNQPQHF.

This chain links TRBV9 with TRBJ1-5, with 10 bases identical to TRBD1. J gave up 6 bases and V 4 bases, and 4 bases lay outside the gene matches. CDR3 length: 14 residues. CDR1 SGDLS and CDR2 YYNGEE come from the germline V gene. CDR3 amino acids: CASSSGQGFQPQHF. The CDR3 nucleotides are TGTGCCAGCAGCTCGGGACAGGGGTTTCAGCCCCAGCATTTT.